A single sample gave rise to the 27 T cell receptor beta chains below, sequenced in a study of cytomegalovirus exposure and HLA in healthy donors. Primers for the PCR totalled 60 Vbeta and 13 Jbeta. Clones were read by immunoSEQ multiplex PCR, and TCRdb kept only the in-frame ones, dropping some. The repertoire holds roughly 170,000 clones, with around 80% as singletons. Sequencing used PBMCs. The receptors derive from a young man in good health and CMV-seropositive.

In this sample, this clone turned up a few times. The gene calls are TRBV7-9 and TRBJ2-5, with D unresolved. This CDR3 region has 11 residues. The V gene's germline CDR1 is SEHNR and CDR2 FQNEAQ (reference sequence). V gave up 4 bases and J gave up 4 bases, with 4 bases separating them. The chain's CDR3 is CASSSGETQYF. The CDR3 coding sequence is TGTGCCAGCAGCTCCGGAGAGACCCAGTACTTC. Drawing the rest from reference TRBV7-9 and TRBJ2-5, the complete variable domain is DTGVSQNPRHKITKRGQNVTFRCDPISEHNRLYWYRQTLGQGPEFLTYFQNEAQLEKSRLLSDRFSAERPKGSFSTLEIQRTEQGDSAMYLCASSSGETQYFGPGTRLLVL.

The chain carries TRBV6-1 and TRBJ2-3, with a possible D match to TRBD2 (7 bases). Looked up from germline, CDR1 is MNHNS and CDR2 is SASEGT. V was trimmed by 8 bases and J by 4 bases, leaving 19 bases between them. This CDR3 is built from 15 residues. The CDR3 sequence is CASGKGEGTADTQYF. Here the CDR3 DNA reads TGTGCCAGCGGGAAGGGGGAGGGGACGGCAGATACGCAGTATTTT.

J is TRBJ2-1 and V is TRBV2, with D tentatively TRBD1 (5 bases). Between the trimmed V and J ends, which lost 0 bases and 2 bases, there was a span of 8 bases. The CDR3 runs to 15 residues. CDR1 is SNHLY, CDR2 FYNNEI, per germline. The DNA for the CDR3 is TGTGCCAGCAGTGAAGCGGGGCTCCCCTACAATGAGCAGTTCTTC. This gives the protein CASSEAGLPYNEQFF.

This clone was detected only a few times. The chain employs TRBV6-4 and TRBJ2-1, with 11 bases lining up with TRBD2. Trimming took 2 bases from V and 8 from J; bases not matched to a gene: 2. This CDR3 region has 14 residues. Germline V gene lookup returns CDR1 MRHNA and CDR2 SNTAGT. DNA of the CDR3: TGTGCCAGCAGTGACCTAGCGGGGGGTGATGAGCAGTTCTTC. Encoded protein: CASSDLAGGDEQFF.

The chain combines TRBV19 with TRBJ2-3; possible D gene TRBD1, 7 bases. The CDR3 consists of 18 residues. Germline V gene data show CDR1 as LNHDA and CDR2 as SQIVND (reference sequence). With 4 bases removed from V and 4 bases from J, the gap between germline ends came to 24 bases. CDR3 bases: TGTGCCAGTAGTACCTCCCCTCGACAGGGAGGAATAGCAGATACGCAGTATTTT. Protein product: CASSTSPRQGGIADTQYF.

This clone has a handful of counts. V usage is TRBV6-5 and J usage is TRBJ1-5; D is uncertain. V shed 2 bases and J shed 3 bases, with 11 bases lying between them. The CDR3 is made up of 15 amino acids. Looked up from germline, CDR1 is MNHEY and CDR2 is SVGAGI. CDR3 in amino acids: CASSYPPRDNQPQHF. In DNA, the CDR3 is TGTGCCAGCAGTTACCCACCCCGAGACAATCAGCCCCAGCATTTT.

This sequence joins TRBV27 and TRBJ2-7, with a weak D call TRBD2 (5 bases). Germline V gene sequence: CDR1 MNHEY, CDR2 SMNVEV (reference sequence). The CDR3 totals 15 residues. V was clipped by 0 bases and J by 6 bases, with 15 bases between them. CDR3 nucleotide sequence: TGTGCCAGCAGTTTATCGACCGGGGTAGGTCGCGAGCAGTACTTC. This sequence encodes CASSLSTGVGREQYF.

The chain uses TRBV11-2 and TRBJ2-7; 7 nucleotides agree with TRBD2. The CDR3 has 14 residues. Germline V lookup: CDR1 SGHAT, CDR2 FQNNGV. J was trimmed by 6 bases and V by 5 bases; bases with no gene match: 10. The CDR3 sequence: CASSGSGWTLEQYF. The CDR3 DNA reads TGTGCCAGCAGCGGTAGCGGGTGGACCCTCGAGCAGTACTTC.

The V and J genes are TRBV5-1 and TRBJ2-1, with 8 nucleotides matching TRBD2. The germline V gene encodes CDR1 SGHRS and CDR2 YFSETQ. CDR3 length: 15 amino acids. Trimming cost V 5 bases and J 5 bases; bases outside gene matches: 9. CDR3 region: CASRSSGSIHNEQFF. The DNA of the CDR3 is TGCGCCAGCAGATCGAGCGGGAGCATCCACAATGAGCAGTTCTTC.

V and J are TRBV5-4 and TRBJ2-5; 9 positions match TRBD2. The J call is in doubt because the DNA end fits TRBJ2-7 better. Germline V gene sequence: CDR1 SGHNT, CDR2 YYREEE (reference sequence). This CDR3 contains 16 residues. The CDR3 sequence: CASSSDPLAGTYEQYF. The CDR3 DNA sequence: TGTGCCAGCAGCTCTGATCCCCTAGCGGGAACCTACGAGCAGTACTTC.

This sequence joins TRBV7-2 and TRBJ2-5; the match to TRBD2 covers 11 bases. Germline values: CDR1 SGHTA, CDR2 FQGNSA. Unmatched junction bases numbered 5, after V lost 4 bases and J lost 1 base. The CDR3 spans 16 residues. DNA of the CDR3: TGTGCCAGCAGCTACCCTAGCGGGGGGTTCCAAGAGACCCAGTACTTC. It is translated as CASSYPSGGFQETQYF. Full variable domain (outside the CDR3, taken from reference TRBV7-2 and TRBJ2-5): GAGVSQSPSNKVTEKGKDVELRCDPISGHTALYWYRQSLGQGLEFLIYFQGNSAPDKSGLPSDRFSAERTGGSVSTLTIQRTQQEDSAVYLCASSYPSGGFQETQYFGPGTRLLVL.

The chain couples TRBV9 to TRBJ2-1; 9 bases fit TRBD2. Unmatched junction bases numbered 1, after V lost 0 bases and J lost 3 bases. There are 15 residues in the CDR3. Germline CDR1 is SGDLS and CDR2 is YYNGEE. CDR3 in DNA: TGTGCCAGCAGCGTAGCAGCGGGAGGCTACAATGAGCAGTTCTTC. This encodes CASSVAAGGYNEQFF.

In its sample, this clone was seen a few times. The chain employs TRBV4-3 and TRBJ1-4; maybe TRBD1 (5 bases). V lost 0 bases and J 8 bases, leaving 10 bases between the germline ends. The CDR3 sequence is 14 residues long. Germline assignment: CDR1 LGHNA and CDR2 YSLEER. This chain's CDR3 is CASSQDRAGEKLFF. CDR3 bases: TGCGCCAGCAGCCAAGACAGGGCAGGAGAAAAACTGTTTTTT.

The chain has TRBV29-1 and TRBJ1-2; D gene ambiguous. The CDR3 covers 10 residues. The V end was cut by 7 bases, the J end by 2 bases, with 5 bases between. In germline, CDR1 is SQVTM, CDR2 ANQGSEA. CDR3 sequence reads: CSAYNYGYTF. CDR3 in DNA: TGCAGCGCCTACAACTATGGCTACACCTTC.

A single count supports this clone. The rearrangement uses TRBV28 and TRBJ2-7; D may be TRBD2 (6 bases). Germline loops: CDR1 MDHEN, CDR2 SYDVKM. V lost 4 bases, J lost 8 bases, and 12 bases lay in between. There are 12 residues in the CDR3. CDR3 protein: CASSWGTAKQYF. The CDR3 DNA sequence: TGTGCCAGCAGTTGGGGGACTGCGAAGCAGTACTTC.

V is TRBV6-1 and J is TRBJ1-2; D is perhaps TRBD1 (6 bases). There are 13 residues in the CDR3. Germline V lookup: CDR1 MNHNS, CDR2 SASEGT. With 5 bases removed from V and 2 bases from J, the gap between germline ends came to 9 bases. CDR3 bases: TGTGCCAGCAGTCTCAGGGGCAACTATGGCTACACCTTC. It yields the protein CASSLRGNYGYTF.

The gene calls are TRBV4-2 and TRBJ2-1, with 7 bases that match TRBD1. V gave up 1 base and J gave up 3 bases; unmatched junction bases: 0. The CDR3 runs to 14 residues. The germline CDR1 and CDR2 sequences are LGHNA and YNFKEQ. In DNA, the CDR3 is TGTGCCAGCAGCCAAGGACAGGGCTACAATGAGCAGTTCTTC. Its protein product is CASSQGQGYNEQFF.

This chain uses TRBV5-4 with TRBJ2-3; no reliable D call. Germline V gene lookup returns CDR1 SGHNT and CDR2 YYREEE (reference sequence). The CDR3 covers 16 residues. Trimming removed 4 bases from V and 2 bases from J, with 17 bases in between. The CDR3 DNA is TGTGCCAGCAGCCGTTGGCCTTCGTTAACCACAGATACGCAGTATTTT. Protein: CASSRWPSLTTDTQYF.

The J gene is TRBJ1-6, the V gene TRBV4-2; D call uncertain. Germline V gives CDR1 LGHNA, CDR2 YNFKEQ. The CDR3 is 13 residues long. V was trimmed by 0 bases and J by 11 bases, leaving 8 bases between them. This CDR3 reads CASSQDFFTPLHF. DNA for the CDR3: TGTGCCAGCAGCCAAGATTTTTTTACACCCCTCCACTTT.

The chain combines TRBV19 with TRBJ2-1, with D perhaps matching TRBD2 (7 bases). The CDR3 length is 15 residues. Germline CDR1 LNHDA, CDR2 SQIVND (reference sequence). V was trimmed by 7 bases and J by 4 bases, leaving 17 bases between them. The CDR3: CASTEGGQGYNEQFF. CDR3 nucleotide sequence: TGTGCCAGTACGGAGGGGGGGCAGGGGTACAATGAGCAGTTCTTC. Complete variable domain (other parts from reference TRBV19 and TRBJ2-1): DGGITQSPKYLFRKEGQNVTLSCEQNLNHDAMYWYRQDPGQGLRLIYYSQIVNDFQKGDIAEGYSVSREKKESFPLTVTSAQKNPTAFYLCASTEGGQGYNEQFFGPGTRLTVL.

The genes are TRBV15 and TRBJ1-1; TRBD1 might be the D (5 bases). From germline, CDR1 is LNHNV and CDR2 YYDKDF (reference sequence). The CDR3 covers 16 residues. The V end lost 0 bases, the J end lost 0 bases, and 11 bases lay between the germline ends. The CDR3 nucleotides are TGTGCCACCAGCAGAGACCTGACAGCCTTGAACACTGAAGCTTTCTTT. As protein: CATSRDLTALNTEAFF.

The chain uses TRBV6-5 and TRBJ1-2; 8 nucleotides agree with TRBD1. After removal of 6 bases from V and 5 bases from J, the junction contained 8 bases not matched to a gene. Germline V CDR1 and CDR2: MNHEY, SVGAGI. This CDR3 has 14 amino acids. CDR3 loop: CASSRGQGHYGYTF. The CDR3 nucleotides are TGTGCCAGCAGCCGTGGACAGGGCCATTATGGCTACACCTTC.

The J gene is TRBJ2-1, the V gene TRBV27; 13 positions agree with TRBD2. Trimming removed 0 bases from V and 9 bases from J; junction bases left unmatched: 14. CDR1 and CDR2 from the germline V gene are MNHEY and SMNVEV (reference sequence). CDR3 length: 19 amino acids. As DNA, the CDR3 is TGTGCCAGCAGTTTATCGGGGACAGGCGGACTAGCGGGAGCGCGTGAGCAGTTCTTC. Its protein is CASSLSGTGGLAGAREQFF.

The rearrangement uses TRBV4-1 and TRBJ1-2; 8 bases agree with TRBD1. CDR1 and CDR2 (germline): MGHRA, YSYEKL. The CDR3 runs 15 residues. The junction had 3 bases not matched to a gene; V was cut back by 0 bases and J by 3 bases. CDR3 DNA sequence: TGCGCCAGCAGCCAAGATCGGACAGGGCACTATGGCTACACCTTC. Protein product: CASSQDRTGHYGYTF.

The table lists this clone with a few counts. This rearrangement joins TRBV18 to TRBJ1-2; D is unclear. The CDR3 is 12 amino acids. Trimming took 0 bases from V and 7 from J, leaving 6 bases between them. CDR1 is KGHSH and CDR2 is LQKENI in the germline V gene. This CDR3 is CASSPPTGGYTF. For the CDR3, the DNA is TGTGCCAGCTCACCACCAACGGGTGGCTACACCTTC.

This rearrangement joins TRBV4-1 to TRBJ2-1, with TRBD2 matching 13 bases. The V segment lost 2 bases and the J segment 0 bases; nucleotides outside the gene matches: 10. The germline CDR1 and CDR2 sequences are MGHRA and YSYEKL. The CDR3 totals 20 residues. The CDR3 sequence is CASSQTPGLAGQSSYNEQFF. The CDR3 bases are TGCGCCAGCAGCCAAACCCCGGGACTAGCGGGACAGAGCTCCTACAATGAGCAGTTCTTC.

V gene TRBV10-3 combines with J gene TRBJ2-3, with D tentatively TRBD1 (5 bases). CDR1 and CDR2 from the germline V gene are ENHRY and SYGVKD. Deletions cut 3 bases from V and 3 bases from J, with 10 bases between. The CDR3 has 14 amino acids. The CDR3 sequence: CAISDPTATDTQYF. The CDR3 DNA reads TGTGCCATCAGTGACCCGACAGCTACAGATACGCAGTATTTT.